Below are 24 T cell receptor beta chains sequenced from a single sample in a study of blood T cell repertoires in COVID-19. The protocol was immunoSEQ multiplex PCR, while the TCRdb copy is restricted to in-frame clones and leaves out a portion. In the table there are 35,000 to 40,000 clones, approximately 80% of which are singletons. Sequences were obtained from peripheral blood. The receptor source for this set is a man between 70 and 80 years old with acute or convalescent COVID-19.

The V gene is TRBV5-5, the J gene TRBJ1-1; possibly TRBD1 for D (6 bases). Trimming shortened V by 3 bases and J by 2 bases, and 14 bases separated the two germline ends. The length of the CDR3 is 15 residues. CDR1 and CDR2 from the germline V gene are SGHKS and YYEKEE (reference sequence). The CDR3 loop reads CASSSRRQVNTEAFF. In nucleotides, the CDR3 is TGTGCCAGCAGCTCTCGTAGACAGGTAAACACTGAAGCTTTCTTT.

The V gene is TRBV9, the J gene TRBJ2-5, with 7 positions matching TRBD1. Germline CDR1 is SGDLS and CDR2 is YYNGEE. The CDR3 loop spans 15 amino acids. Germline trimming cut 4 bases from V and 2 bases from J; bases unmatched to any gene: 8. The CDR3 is CASSPRRGLQETQYF. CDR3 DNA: TGTGCCAGCAGCCCCCGAAGGGGGCTGCAAGAGACCCAGTACTTC.

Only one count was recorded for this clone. CDR3 sequence reads: CAWRSPPGGYTF. Written as DNA, the CDR3 is TGTGCCTGGAGATCCCCCCCCGGGGGCTACACCTTC. This chain joins TRBV30 and TRBJ1-2; no definite D call. From germline, CDR1 is GTSNPN and CDR2 SVGIG (reference sequence). The CDR3 runs to 12 residues. V lost 3 bases and J lost 8, with 13 bases in between.

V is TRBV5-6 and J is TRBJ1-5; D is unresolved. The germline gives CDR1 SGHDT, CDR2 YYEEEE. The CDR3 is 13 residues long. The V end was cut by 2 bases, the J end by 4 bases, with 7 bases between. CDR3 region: CASSFQKNQPQHF. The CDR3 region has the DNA TGTGCCAGCAGCTTTCAGAAAAATCAGCCCCAGCATTTT.

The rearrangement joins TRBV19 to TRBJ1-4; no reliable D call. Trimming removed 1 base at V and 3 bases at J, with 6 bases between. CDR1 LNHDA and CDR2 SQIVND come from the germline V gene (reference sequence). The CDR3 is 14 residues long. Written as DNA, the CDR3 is TGTGCCAGTAGTATAGGAGGCTCTAATGAAAAACTGTTTTTT. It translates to CASSIGGSNEKLFF.

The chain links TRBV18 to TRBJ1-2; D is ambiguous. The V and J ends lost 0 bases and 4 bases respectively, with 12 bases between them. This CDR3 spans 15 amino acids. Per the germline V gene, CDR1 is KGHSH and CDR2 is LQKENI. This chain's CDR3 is CASSPPAGVGYGYTF. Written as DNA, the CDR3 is TGTGCCAGCTCACCACCGGCCGGGGTAGGCTATGGCTACACCTTC.

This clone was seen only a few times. This CDR3 is CASSYTGTGGADTQYF. CDR3 nucleotide sequence: TGTGCCAGCAGTTACACCGGGACAGGGGGCGCAGATACGCAGTATTTT. The chain joins TRBV14 to TRBJ2-3; 12 bases map to TRBD1. The CDR3 runs to 16 residues. Per the germline V gene, CDR1 is SGHDN and CDR2 is FVKESK. Trimming removed 6 bases from V and 4 bases from J; junction bases left unmatched: 8.

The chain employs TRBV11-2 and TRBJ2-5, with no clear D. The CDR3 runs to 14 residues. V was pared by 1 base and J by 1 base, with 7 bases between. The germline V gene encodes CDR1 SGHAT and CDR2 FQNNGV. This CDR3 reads CASSLVAVQETQYF. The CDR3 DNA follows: TGTGCCAGCAGCTTAGTGGCGGTCCAAGAGACCCAGTACTTC.

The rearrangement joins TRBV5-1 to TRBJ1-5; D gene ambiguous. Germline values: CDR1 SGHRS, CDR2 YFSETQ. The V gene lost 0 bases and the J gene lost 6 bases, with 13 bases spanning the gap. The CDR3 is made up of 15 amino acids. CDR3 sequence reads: CASSLDLGGSQPQHF. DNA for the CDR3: TGCGCCAGCAGCTTGGATCTGGGTGGGAGTCAGCCCCAGCATTTT.

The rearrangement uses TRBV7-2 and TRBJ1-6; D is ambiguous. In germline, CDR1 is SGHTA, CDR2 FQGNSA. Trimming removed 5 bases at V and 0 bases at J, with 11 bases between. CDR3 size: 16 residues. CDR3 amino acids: CASSARVSSYNSPLHF. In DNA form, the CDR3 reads TGTGCCAGCAGCGCACGAGTGAGCTCCTATAATTCACCCCTCCACTTT.

The CDR3 DNA follows: TGTGCCAGCAGCTCCGGACAGTTCAATCAGCCCCAGCATTTT. It specifies CASSSGQFNQPQHF. The J gene is TRBJ1-5, the V gene TRBV5-6, with a possible D match to TRBD1 (6 bases). Per the germline V gene, CDR1 is SGHDT and CDR2 is YYEEEE. The CDR3 runs 14 residues. V lost 3 bases and J lost 3, with 10 bases in between.

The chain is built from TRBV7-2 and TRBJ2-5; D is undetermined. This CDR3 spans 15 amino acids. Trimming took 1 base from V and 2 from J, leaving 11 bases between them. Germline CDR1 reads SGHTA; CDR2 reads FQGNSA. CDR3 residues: CASSLDATVQETQYF. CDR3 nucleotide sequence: TGTGCCAGCAGCTTAGACGCTACGGTACAAGAGACCCAGTACTTC.

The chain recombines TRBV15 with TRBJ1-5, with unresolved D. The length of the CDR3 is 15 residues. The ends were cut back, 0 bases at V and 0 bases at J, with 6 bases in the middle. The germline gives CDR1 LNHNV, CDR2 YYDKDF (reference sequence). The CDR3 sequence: CATSRERYSNQPQHF. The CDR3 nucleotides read TGTGCCACCAGCAGAGAACGGTATAGCAATCAGCCCCAGCATTTT.

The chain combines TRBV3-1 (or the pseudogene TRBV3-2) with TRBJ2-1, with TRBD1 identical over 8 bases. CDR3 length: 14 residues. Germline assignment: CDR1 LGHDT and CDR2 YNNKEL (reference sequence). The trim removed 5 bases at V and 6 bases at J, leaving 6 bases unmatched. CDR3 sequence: CASSGRTGFNEQFF. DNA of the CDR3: TGTGCCAGCAGCGGGAGGACAGGGTTCAATGAGCAGTTCTTC.

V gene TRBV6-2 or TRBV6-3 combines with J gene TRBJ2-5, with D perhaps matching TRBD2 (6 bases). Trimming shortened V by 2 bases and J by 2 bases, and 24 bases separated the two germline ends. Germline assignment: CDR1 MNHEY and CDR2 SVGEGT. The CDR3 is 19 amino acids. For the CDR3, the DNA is TGTGCCAGCAGTTACCGAGGAGGGGTAGCGTGGGGTGCGCAAGAGACCCAGTACTTC. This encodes CASSYRGGVAWGAQETQYF.

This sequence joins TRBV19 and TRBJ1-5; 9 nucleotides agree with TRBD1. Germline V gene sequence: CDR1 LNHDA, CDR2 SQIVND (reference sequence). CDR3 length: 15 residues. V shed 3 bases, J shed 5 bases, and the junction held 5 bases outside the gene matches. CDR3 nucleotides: TGTGCCAGTAGTATTTTGGGACAGGGTTATCAGCCCCAGCATTTT. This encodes CASSILGQGYQPQHF.

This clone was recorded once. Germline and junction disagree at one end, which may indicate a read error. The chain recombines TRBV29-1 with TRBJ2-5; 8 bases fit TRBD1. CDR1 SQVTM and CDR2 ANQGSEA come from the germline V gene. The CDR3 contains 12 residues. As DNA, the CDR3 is TGCAGCGTTGTTTCCCCGGCCCAGGGGGCGGACTTC. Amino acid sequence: CSVVSPAQGADF.

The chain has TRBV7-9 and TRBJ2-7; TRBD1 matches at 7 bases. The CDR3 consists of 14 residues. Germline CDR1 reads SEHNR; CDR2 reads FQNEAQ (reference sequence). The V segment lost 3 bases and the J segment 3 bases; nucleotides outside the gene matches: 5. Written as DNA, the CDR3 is TGTGCCAGCAGCTTCACCGGGACAGTCTACGAGCAGTACTTC. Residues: CASSFTGTVYEQYF. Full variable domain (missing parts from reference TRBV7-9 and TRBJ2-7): DTGVSQNPRHKITKRGQNVTFRCDPISEHNRLYWYRQTLGQGPEFLTYFQNEAQLEKSRLLSDRFSAERPKGSFSTLEIQRTEQGDSAMYLCASSFTGTVYEQYFGPGTRLTVT.

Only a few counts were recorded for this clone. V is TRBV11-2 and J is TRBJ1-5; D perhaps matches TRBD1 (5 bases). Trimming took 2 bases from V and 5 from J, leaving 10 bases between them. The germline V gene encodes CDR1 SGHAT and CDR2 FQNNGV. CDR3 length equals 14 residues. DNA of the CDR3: TGTGCCAGCAGCTTAACCGGGGGGGATCAGCCCCAGCATTTT. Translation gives CASSLTGGDQPQHF.

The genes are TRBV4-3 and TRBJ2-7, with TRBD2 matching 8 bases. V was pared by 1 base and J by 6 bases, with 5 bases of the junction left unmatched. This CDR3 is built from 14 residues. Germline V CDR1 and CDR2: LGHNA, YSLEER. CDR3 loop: CASSQVASGREQYF. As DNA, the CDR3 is TGCGCCAGCAGCCAAGTGGCTAGCGGGCGCGAGCAGTACTTC.

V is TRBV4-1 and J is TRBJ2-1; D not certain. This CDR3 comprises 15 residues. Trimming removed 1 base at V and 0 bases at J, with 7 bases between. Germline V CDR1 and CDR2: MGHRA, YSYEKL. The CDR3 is CASSQALSSYNEQFF. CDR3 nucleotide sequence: TGCGCCAGCAGCCAAGCCTTGAGCTCCTACAATGAGCAGTTCTTC.

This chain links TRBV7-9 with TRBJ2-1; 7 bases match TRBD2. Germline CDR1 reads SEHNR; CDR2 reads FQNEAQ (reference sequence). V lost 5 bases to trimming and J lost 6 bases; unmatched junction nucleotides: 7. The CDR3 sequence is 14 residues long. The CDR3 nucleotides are TGTGCCAGCAGCACCAGCGGGGCCGTCAATGAGCAGTTCTTC. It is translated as CASSTSGAVNEQFF.

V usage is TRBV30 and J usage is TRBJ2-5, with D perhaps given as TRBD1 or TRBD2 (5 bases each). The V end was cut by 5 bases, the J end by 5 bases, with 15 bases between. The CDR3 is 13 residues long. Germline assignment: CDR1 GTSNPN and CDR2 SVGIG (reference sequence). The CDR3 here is CAWGTGQGETQYF. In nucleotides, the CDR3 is TGTGCCTGGGGGACCGGCCAGGGCGAGACCCAGTACTTC. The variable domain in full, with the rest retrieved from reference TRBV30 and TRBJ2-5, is SQTIHQWPATLVQPVGSPLSLECTVEGTSNPNLYWYRQAAGRGLQLLFYSVGIGQISSEVPQNLSASRPQDRQFILSSKKLLLSDSGFYLCAWGTGQGETQYFGPGTRLLVL.

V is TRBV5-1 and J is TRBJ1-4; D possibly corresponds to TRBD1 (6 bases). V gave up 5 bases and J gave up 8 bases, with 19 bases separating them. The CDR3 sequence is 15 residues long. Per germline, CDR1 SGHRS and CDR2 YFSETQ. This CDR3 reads CASSLGTPMREKLFF. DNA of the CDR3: TGCGCCAGCAGTCTCGGGACACCGATGAGGGAAAAACTGTTTTTT.